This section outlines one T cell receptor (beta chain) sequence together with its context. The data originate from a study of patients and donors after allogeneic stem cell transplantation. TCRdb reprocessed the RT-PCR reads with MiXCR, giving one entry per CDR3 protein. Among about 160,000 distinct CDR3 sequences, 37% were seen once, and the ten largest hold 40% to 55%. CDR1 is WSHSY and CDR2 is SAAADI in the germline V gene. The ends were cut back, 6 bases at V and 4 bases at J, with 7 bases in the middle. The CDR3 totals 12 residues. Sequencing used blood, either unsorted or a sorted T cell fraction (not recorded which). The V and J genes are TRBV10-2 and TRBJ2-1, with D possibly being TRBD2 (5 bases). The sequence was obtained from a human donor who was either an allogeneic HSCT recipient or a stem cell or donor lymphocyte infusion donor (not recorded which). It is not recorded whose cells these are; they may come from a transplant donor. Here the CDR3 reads CASSEGYNEQFF. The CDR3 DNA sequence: TGCGCCAGCAGCGAGGGATACAATGAGCAGTTCTTC.